This T cell receptor beta chain derives from a study of identical twins' blood T cells. Study-wide results and caveats: Twins reportedly had markedly more similar V usage than unrelated donors, even among out-of-frame TCRbeta clonotypes.

Concerning this clonotype: The antigen is not known. Mismatch with germline at one junction end may stem from a read error.

Each TCR cDNA library carried sample-specific barcodes on both ends. TCRdb re-called the 5' RACE reads through MiXCR, storing one row per CDR3 protein. The sample carries 350,000 to 400,000 distinct CDR3 sequences, about 28% recorded once. The CDR3 spans 12 residues. Germline V gene data show CDR1 as DFQATT and CDR2 as SNEGSKA (reference sequence). This TCR was recovered from a woman aged 18-55 years in good health. J is TRBJ2-7 and V is TRBV20-1; D not resolved. The specimen was PBMCs. CDR3 amino acids: CSARDLGFEEYF. For the CDR3, the DNA is TGCAGTGCTAGAGATTTGGGCTTCGAGGAGTACTTC.